This record concerns one T cell receptor (beta chain) sequence. The data belong to a study of cytomegalovirus exposure and HLA in healthy donors. Germline values: CDR1 SGDLS, CDR2 YYNGEE. The CDR3 has 15 amino acids. Germline trimming cut 4 bases from V and 3 bases from J; bases unmatched to any gene: 4. The PCR had 60 Vbeta and 13 Jbeta primers. The repertoire was sequenced with immunoSEQ multiplex PCR; TCRdb's copy has only in-frame clones and lacks some. The data hold about 73,000 clones, with around 75% observed a single time. The specimen was PBMCs. The origin of this receptor is a man aged 70 or older in good health and CMV-seronegative. V is TRBV9 and J is TRBJ2-2; 9 bases align to TRBD1. DNA of the CDR3: TGTGCCAGCAGCAAAACAGGGGGCCACACCGGGGAGCTGTTTTTT. Its protein is CASSKTGGHTGELFF.